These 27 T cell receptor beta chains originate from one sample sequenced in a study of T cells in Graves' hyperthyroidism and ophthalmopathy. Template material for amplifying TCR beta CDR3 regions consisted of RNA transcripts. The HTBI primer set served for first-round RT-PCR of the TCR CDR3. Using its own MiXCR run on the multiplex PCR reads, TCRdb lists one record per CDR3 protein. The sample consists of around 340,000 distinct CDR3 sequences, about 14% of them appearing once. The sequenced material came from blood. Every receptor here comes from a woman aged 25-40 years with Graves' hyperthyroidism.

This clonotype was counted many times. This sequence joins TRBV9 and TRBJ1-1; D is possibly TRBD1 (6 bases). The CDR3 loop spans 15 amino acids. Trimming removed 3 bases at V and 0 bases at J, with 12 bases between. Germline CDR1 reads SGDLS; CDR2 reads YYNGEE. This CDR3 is CASSGGGGLNTEAFF. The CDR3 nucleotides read TGTGCCAGCAGCGGAGGTGGGGGCCTGAACACTGAAGCTTTCTTT.

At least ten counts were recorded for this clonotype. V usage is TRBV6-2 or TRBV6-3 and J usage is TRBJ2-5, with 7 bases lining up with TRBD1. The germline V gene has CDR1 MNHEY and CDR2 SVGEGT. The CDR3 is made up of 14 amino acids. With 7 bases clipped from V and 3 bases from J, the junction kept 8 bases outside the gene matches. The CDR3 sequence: CASKGATVEETQYF. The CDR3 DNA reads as TGTGCCAGCAAGGGGGCCACAGTCGAAGAGACCCAGTACTTC.

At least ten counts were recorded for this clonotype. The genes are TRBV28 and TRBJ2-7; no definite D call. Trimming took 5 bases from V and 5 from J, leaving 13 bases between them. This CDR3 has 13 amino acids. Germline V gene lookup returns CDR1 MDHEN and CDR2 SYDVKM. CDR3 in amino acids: CASSRRLRHEQYF. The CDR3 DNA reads TGTGCCAGCAGTCGTCGATTACGCCACGAGCAGTACTTC.

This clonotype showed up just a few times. CDR3 region: CASSSGQATEAFF. The CDR3 DNA reads TGTGCCAGCAGCTCGGGACAGGCCACTGAAGCTTTCTTT. The chain is built from TRBV5-4 and TRBJ1-1; 8 bases fit TRBD1. Germline V lookup: CDR1 SGHNT, CDR2 YYREEE (reference sequence). V shed 3 bases, J shed 4 bases, and the junction held 2 bases outside the gene matches. This CDR3 has 13 residues. Looking up the rest from reference TRBV5-4 and TRBJ1-1 gives the full variable domain: ETGVTQSPTHLIKTRGQQVTLRCSSQSGHNTVSWYQQALGQGPQFIFQYYREEENGRGNFPPRFSGLQFPNYSSELNVNALELDDSALYLCASSSGQATEAFFGQGTRLTVV.

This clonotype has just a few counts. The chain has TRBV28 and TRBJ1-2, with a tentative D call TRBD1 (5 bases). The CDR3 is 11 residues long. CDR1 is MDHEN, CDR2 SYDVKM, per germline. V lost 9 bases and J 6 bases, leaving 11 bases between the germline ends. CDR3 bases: TGTGCCAGTACCGGGGGGGATGGCTACACCTTC. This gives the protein CASTGGDGYTF.

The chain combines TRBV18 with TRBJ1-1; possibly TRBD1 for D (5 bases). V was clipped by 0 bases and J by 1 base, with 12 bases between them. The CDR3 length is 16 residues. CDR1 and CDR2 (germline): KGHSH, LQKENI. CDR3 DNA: TGTGCCAGCTCACCACCGGCTGGAACAGGGAACACTGAAGCTTTCTTT. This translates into CASSPPAGTGNTEAFF.

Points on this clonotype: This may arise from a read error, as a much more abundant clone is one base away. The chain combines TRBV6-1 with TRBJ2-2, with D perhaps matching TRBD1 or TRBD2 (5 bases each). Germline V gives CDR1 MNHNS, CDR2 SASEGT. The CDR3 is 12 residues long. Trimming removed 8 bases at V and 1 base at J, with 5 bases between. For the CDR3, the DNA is TGTGCCAGCGGGGGGAACACCGGGGAGCTGTTTTTT. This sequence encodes CASGGNTGELFF.

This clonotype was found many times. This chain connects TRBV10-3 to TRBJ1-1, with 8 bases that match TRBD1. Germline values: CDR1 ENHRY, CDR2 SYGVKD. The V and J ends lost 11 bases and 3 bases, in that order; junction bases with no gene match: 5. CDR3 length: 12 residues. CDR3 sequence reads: CAAAGGDTEAFF. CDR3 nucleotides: TGTGCCGCGGCAGGGGGCGACACTGAAGCTTTCTTT.

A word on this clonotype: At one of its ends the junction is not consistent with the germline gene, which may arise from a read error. The DNA for the CDR3 is TGTGCCAGTAATATAGGATGGGGGATCAATGAGCAGTTCTTC. It translates to CASNIGWGINEQFF. The V and J genes are TRBV19 and TRBJ2-1; either TRBD1 or TRBD2 may supply D (5 bases each). CDR1 and CDR2 from the germline V gene are LNHDA and SQIVND (reference sequence). The CDR3 is 14 residues long.

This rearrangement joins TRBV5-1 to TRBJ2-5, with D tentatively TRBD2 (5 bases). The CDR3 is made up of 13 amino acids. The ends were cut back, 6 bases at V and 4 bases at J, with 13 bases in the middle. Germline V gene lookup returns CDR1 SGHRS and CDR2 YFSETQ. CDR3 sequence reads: CASMPSGTETQYF. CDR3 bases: TGCGCCAGCATGCCGTCGGGAACAGAGACCCAGTACTTC.

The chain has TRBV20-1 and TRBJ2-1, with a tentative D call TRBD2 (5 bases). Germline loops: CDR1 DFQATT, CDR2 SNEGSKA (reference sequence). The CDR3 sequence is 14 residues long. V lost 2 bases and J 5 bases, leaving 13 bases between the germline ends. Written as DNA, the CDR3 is TGCAGTGCTAGAAGGCAAGCGGTCAACAATGAGCAGTTCTTC. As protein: CSARRQAVNNEQFF.

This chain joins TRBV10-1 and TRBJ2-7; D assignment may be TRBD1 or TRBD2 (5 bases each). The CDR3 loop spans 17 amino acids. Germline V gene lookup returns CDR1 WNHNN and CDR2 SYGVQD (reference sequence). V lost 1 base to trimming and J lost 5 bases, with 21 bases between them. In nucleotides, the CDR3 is TGCGCCAGCAGTGAGTTGATCCGGGACCCACATCCCCACGAGCAGTACTTC. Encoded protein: CASSELIRDPHPHEQYF.

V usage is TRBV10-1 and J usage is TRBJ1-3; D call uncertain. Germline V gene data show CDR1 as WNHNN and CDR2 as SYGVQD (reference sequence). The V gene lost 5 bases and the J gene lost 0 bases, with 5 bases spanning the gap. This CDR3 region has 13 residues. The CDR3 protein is CASSKASGNTIYF. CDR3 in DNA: TGCGCCAGCAGTAAAGCCTCTGGAAACACCATATATTTT.

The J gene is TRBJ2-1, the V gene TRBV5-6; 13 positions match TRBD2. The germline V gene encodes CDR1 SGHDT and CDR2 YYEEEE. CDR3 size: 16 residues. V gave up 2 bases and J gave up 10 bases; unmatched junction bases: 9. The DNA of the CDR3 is TGTGCCAGCAGCTTTCGGACTAGCGGGAGATTACGGGAGCAGTTCTTC. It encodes CASSFRTSGRLREQFF.

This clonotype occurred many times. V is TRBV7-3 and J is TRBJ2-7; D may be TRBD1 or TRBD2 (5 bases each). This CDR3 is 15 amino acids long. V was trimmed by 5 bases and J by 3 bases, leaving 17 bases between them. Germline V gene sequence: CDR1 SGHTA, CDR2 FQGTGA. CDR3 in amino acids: CASSQASGPGYEQYF. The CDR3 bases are TGTGCCAGCAGCCAAGCCTCGGGGCCCGGCTACGAGCAGTACTTC.

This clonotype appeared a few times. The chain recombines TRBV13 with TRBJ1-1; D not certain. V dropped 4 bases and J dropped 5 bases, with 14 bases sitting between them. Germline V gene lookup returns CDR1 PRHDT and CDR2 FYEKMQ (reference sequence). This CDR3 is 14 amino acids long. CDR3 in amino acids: CASSSRTLGTEAFF. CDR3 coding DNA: TGTGCCAGCAGCTCAAGGACCCTGGGGACTGAAGCTTTCTTT.

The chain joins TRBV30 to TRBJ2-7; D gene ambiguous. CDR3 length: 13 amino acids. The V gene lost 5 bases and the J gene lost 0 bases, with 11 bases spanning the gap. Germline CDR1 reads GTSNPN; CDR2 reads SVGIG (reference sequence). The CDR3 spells CAWSVSSSYEQYF. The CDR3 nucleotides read TGTGCCTGGTCGGTCTCGAGCTCCTACGAGCAGTACTTC.

The CDR3 loop is CASSSVHTSYEQYF. CDR3 sequence (DNA): TGTGCCAGCAGTTCAGTGCACACCTCCTACGAGCAGTACTTC. The J gene is TRBJ2-7, the V gene TRBV6-2 or TRBV6-3; D is unresolved. The CDR3 totals 14 residues. Looked up from germline, CDR1 is MNHEY and CDR2 is SVGEGT. The V end lost 4 bases, the J end lost 0 bases, and 10 bases lay between the germline ends.

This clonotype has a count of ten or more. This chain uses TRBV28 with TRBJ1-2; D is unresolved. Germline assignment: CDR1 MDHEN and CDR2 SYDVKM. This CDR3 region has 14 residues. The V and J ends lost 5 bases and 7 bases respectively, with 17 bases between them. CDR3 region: CASSPGSFLAGYTF. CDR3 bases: TGTGCCAGCAGTCCCGGAAGTTTCCTCGCTGGCTACACCTTC.

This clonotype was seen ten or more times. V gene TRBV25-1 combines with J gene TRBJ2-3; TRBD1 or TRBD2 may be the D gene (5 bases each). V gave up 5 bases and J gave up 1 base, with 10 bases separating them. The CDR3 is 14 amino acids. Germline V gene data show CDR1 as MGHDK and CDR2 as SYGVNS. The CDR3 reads CASSPGRRTDTQYF. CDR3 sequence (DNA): TGTGCCAGCAGTCCGGGACGCCGCACAGATACGCAGTATTTT. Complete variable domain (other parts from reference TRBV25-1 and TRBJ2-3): EADIYQTPRYLVIGTGKKITLECSQTMGHDKMYWYQQDPGMELHLIHYSYGVNSTEKGDLSSESTVSRIRTEHFPLTLESARPSHTSQYLCASSPGRRTDTQYFGPGTRLTVL.

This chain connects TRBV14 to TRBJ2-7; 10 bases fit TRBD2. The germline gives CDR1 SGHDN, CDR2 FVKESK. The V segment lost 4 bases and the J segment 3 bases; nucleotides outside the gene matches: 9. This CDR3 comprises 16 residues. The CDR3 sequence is CASSRSLASGSYEQYF. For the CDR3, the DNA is TGTGCCAGCAGCCGTAGCTTGGCTAGCGGGAGCTACGAGCAGTACTTC. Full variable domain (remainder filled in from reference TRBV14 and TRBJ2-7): EAGVTQFPSHSVIEKGQTVTLRCDPISGHDNLYWYRRVMGKEIKFLLHFVKESKQDESGMPNNRFLAERTGGTYSTLKVQPAELEDSGVYFCASSRSLASGSYEQYFGPGTRLTVT.

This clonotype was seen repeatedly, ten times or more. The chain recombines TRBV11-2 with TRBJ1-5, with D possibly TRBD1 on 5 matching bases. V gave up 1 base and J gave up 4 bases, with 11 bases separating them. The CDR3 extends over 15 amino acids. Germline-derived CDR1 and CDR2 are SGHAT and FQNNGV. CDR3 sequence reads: CASSLGRDGNQPQHF. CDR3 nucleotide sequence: TGTGCCAGCAGCTTAGGACGGGACGGGAATCAGCCCCAGCATTTT.

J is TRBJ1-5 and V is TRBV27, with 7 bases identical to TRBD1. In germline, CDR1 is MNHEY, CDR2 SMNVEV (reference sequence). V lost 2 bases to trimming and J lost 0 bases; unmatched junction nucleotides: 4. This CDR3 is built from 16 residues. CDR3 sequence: CASSLQGGYSNQPQHF. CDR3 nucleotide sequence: TGTGCCAGCAGTTTACAGGGGGGATATAGCAATCAGCCCCAGCATTTT.

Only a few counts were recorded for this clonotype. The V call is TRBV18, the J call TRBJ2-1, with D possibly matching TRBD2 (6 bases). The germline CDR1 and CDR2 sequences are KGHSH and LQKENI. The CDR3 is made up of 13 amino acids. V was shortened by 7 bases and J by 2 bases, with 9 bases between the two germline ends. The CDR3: CASWGETYNEQFF. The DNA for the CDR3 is TGTGCCAGCTGGGGGGAGACCTACAATGAGCAGTTCTTC.

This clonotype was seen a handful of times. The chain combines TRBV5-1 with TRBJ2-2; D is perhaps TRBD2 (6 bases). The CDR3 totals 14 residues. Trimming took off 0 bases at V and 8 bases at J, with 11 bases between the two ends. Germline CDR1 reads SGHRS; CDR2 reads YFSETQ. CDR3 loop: CASSLGLVRGELFF. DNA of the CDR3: TGCGCCAGCAGCTTGGGACTAGTCAGAGGGGAGCTGTTTTTT.

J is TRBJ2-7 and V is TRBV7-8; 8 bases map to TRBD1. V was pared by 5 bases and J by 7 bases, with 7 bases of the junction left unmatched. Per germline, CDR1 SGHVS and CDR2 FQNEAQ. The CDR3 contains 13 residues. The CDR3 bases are TGTGCCAGCAGCCAGGACAGGGTCGGGGAGCAGTACTTC. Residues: CASSQDRVGEQYF.

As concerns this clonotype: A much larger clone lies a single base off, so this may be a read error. CDR3 coding DNA: TGCAGTGCTAGGGGGAGGACTGAAGCTCTCTTT. Translation: CSARGRTEALF. The gene calls are TRBV20-1 and TRBJ1-1; D is uncertain. The CDR3 runs 11 residues. The V gene's germline CDR1 is DFQATT and CDR2 SNEGSKA (reference sequence).